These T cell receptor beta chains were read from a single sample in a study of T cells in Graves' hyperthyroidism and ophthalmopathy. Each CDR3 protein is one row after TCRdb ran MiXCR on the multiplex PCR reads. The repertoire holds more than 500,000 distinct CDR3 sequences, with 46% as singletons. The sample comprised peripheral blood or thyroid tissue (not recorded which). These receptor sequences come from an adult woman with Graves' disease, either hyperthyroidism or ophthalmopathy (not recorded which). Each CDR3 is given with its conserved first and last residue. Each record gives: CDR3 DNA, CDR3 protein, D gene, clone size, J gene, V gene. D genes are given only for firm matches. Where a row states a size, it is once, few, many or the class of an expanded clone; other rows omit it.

cdr3_nt: TGCGTCTGCCGGAATAACTATGGCTACACCTTC
cdr3_aa: CVCRNNYGYTF
d_call: -
clone_size: few
j_call: TRBJ1-2
v_call: TRBV10-2

cdr3_nt: TGCAGTGCTAGAGACCCTGGGAGAGGCGGGGAGCTGTTTTTT
cdr3_aa: CSARDPGRGGELFF
d_call: -
clone_size: -
j_call: TRBJ2-2
v_call: TRBV20-1

cdr3_nt: TGTGCCAGCAGACGTACTAGCGGGAGAAGACCGTCGTGGGCCAACGTCCTGACTTTC
cdr3_aa: CASRRTSGRRPSWANVLTF
d_call: TRBD2
clone_size: few
j_call: TRBJ2-6
v_call: TRBV6-6

cdr3_nt: TGCAGTGCTAGAGTAGAGACAGGGTGGAAGACCCAGTACTTC
cdr3_aa: CSARVETGWKTQYF
d_call: TRBD1
clone_size: -
j_call: TRBJ2-5
v_call: TRBV20-1

cdr3_nt: TGTGCCAGCAGCTTAAAAGGGGGCGCATCTCGCATTGAGGCTTTCTTT
cdr3_aa: CASSLKGGASRIEAFF
d_call: TRBD1
clone_size: -
j_call: TRBJ1-1
v_call: TRBV7-3

cdr3_nt: TGTGCCAGCAGCTGGGATTCACCCCTCCACTTT
cdr3_aa: CASSWDSPLHF
d_call: -
clone_size: many
j_call: TRBJ1-6
v_call: TRBV7-2

cdr3_nt: TGCGCCAGCAGCCTGGGTACTAGCGGGGGAGAGACCCAGTACTTC
cdr3_aa: CASSLGTSGGETQYF
d_call: TRBD2
clone_size: -
j_call: TRBJ2-5
v_call: TRBV5-1

cdr3_nt: TGTGCCAGCAGCCTACAGGGGGCCTTCTACGAGCAGTACTTC
cdr3_aa: CASSLQGAFYEQYF
d_call: TRBD1
clone_size: few
j_call: TRBJ2-7
v_call: TRBV5-4

cdr3_nt: TGTGCCAGCAGCCCATCGACGGAATCCTACGAGCAGTACTTC
cdr3_aa: CASSPSTESYEQYF
d_call: -
clone_size: -
j_call: TRBJ2-7
v_call: TRBV6-1

cdr3_nt: TGTGCCAGCAGCGTAGGTCGGCAGAGCTCCTACGAGCAGTACTTC
cdr3_aa: CASSVGRQSSYEQYF
d_call: -
clone_size: -
j_call: TRBJ2-7
v_call: TRBV9

cdr3_nt: TGTGCCAGCAACCCCACAGGGGACAAGGTTGGCTACACCTTC
cdr3_aa: CASNPTGDKVGYTF
d_call: TRBD1
clone_size: -
j_call: TRBJ1-2
v_call: TRBV2

cdr3_nt: TGTGCCAGCAGCCTCGGGGGAAATGAAAAACTGTTTTTT
cdr3_aa: CASSLGGNEKLFF
d_call: -
clone_size: many
j_call: TRBJ1-4
v_call: TRBV7-9

cdr3_nt: TGTGCCAGCATGGACAATCAGCCCCAGCATTTT
cdr3_aa: CASMDNQPQHF
d_call: -
clone_size: few
j_call: TRBJ1-5
v_call: TRBV7-3

cdr3_nt: TGCAGCGTTGATGGTGGGAACACTGAAGCTTTCTTT
cdr3_aa: CSVDGGNTEAFF
d_call: -
clone_size: many
j_call: TRBJ1-1
v_call: TRBV29-1

cdr3_nt: TGTGCCAGCAGCCTGACCCAGCCCCGTGGCTACACCTTC
cdr3_aa: CASSLTQPRGYTF
d_call: -
clone_size: many
j_call: TRBJ1-2
v_call: TRBV7-2

cdr3_nt: TGCAGCGTAACTAGCGGAGGGGAGACCCAGTACTTC
cdr3_aa: CSVTSGGETQYF
d_call: TRBD2
clone_size: few
j_call: TRBJ2-5
v_call: TRBV29-1

cdr3_nt: TGCAGCTTGGTGACAGAGAACTATGGCTACACCTTC
cdr3_aa: CSLVTENYGYTF
d_call: -
clone_size: once
j_call: TRBJ1-2
v_call: TRBV29-1

cdr3_nt: TGCAGTGCTAGGGGCGGGAGCGGCTCAGAGACCCAGTACTTC
cdr3_aa: CSARGGSGSETQYF
d_call: TRBD2
clone_size: -
j_call: TRBJ2-5
v_call: TRBV20-1

cdr3_nt: TGTGCCAGCAGCTTCGTGGGCCAGGGCTCTGGAAACACCATATATTTT
cdr3_aa: CASSFVGQGSGNTIYF
d_call: -
clone_size: -
j_call: TRBJ1-3
v_call: TRBV7-2

cdr3_nt: TGTGCCAGTAGTATCGGGGTCGACGGGGAGCTGTTTTTT
cdr3_aa: CASSIGVDGELFF
d_call: -
clone_size: -
j_call: TRBJ2-2
v_call: TRBV19

cdr3_nt: TGTGCCACCAGCAGAGGGACAGGGTTCGATCAGCCCCAGCATTTT
cdr3_aa: CATSRGTGFDQPQHF
d_call: TRBD1
clone_size: -
j_call: TRBJ1-5
v_call: TRBV15

cdr3_nt: TGCAGTGCTAGAGGTGGTGCTGGGCCGGGGTACGAGCAGTACTTC
cdr3_aa: CSARGGAGPGYEQYF
d_call: -
clone_size: -
j_call: TRBJ2-7
v_call: TRBV20-1

cdr3_nt: TGTGCCATCAGTGAGGGACTAGCGCTTGGGGATACCCAGTACTTC
cdr3_aa: CAISEGLALGDTQYF
d_call: TRBD2
clone_size: once
j_call: TRBJ2-5
v_call: TRBV10-3

cdr3_nt: TGTGCCATCAGTGAGTCACCGACCCAGGTGGGTTACGAGCAGTACTTC
cdr3_aa: CAISESPTQVGYEQYF
d_call: -
clone_size: -
j_call: TRBJ2-7
v_call: TRBV10-3

cdr3_nt: TGTGCCAGCCAGGGACAGGGCGGGGAAAAACTGTTTTTT
cdr3_aa: CASQGQGGEKLFF
d_call: TRBD1
clone_size: once
j_call: TRBJ1-4
v_call: TRBV11-2

cdr3_nt: TGTGCCTGGAGTGTAGAGACCCAGTACTTC
cdr3_aa: CAWSVETQYF
d_call: -
clone_size: many
j_call: TRBJ2-5
v_call: TRBV30

cdr3_nt: TGTGCCAGCAGCCGCGGACGAGGGTCTGAAAAACTGTTTTTT
cdr3_aa: CASSRGRGSEKLFF
d_call: -
clone_size: -
j_call: TRBJ1-4
v_call: TRBV7-8

cdr3_nt: TGCAGTGCCTGGGACGGTCGACCGCAAGAGACCCAGTACTTC
cdr3_aa: CSAWDGRPQETQYF
d_call: -
clone_size: -
j_call: TRBJ2-5
v_call: TRBV20-1

cdr3_nt: TGCGCCAGCAGCCAAGACGGCAGTTACACTGAAGCTTTCTTT
cdr3_aa: CASSQDGSYTEAFF
d_call: -
clone_size: few
j_call: TRBJ1-1
v_call: TRBV4-3

cdr3_nt: TGTGCCAGCAGCCCTCTCCACGAGCAGTACTTC
cdr3_aa: CASSPLHEQYF
d_call: -
clone_size: few
j_call: TRBJ2-7
v_call: TRBV7-9

cdr3_nt: TGTGCCAGCAGTTACTCTCGGGACAGGTTAGCTTTCTTT
cdr3_aa: CASSYSRDRLAFF
d_call: TRBD1
clone_size: many
j_call: TRBJ1-1
v_call: TRBV6-6

cdr3_nt: TGTGCCAGTAGTATAGGAGGGGCCATTCAGCCCCAGCATTTT
cdr3_aa: CASSIGGAIQPQHF
d_call: -
clone_size: many
j_call: TRBJ1-5
v_call: TRBV19

cdr3_nt: TGTGCCAGCAGCACTAGCCGGGACACACTACAAGAGACCCAGTACTTC
cdr3_aa: CASSTSRDTLQETQYF
d_call: -
clone_size: -
j_call: TRBJ2-5
v_call: TRBV7-2

cdr3_nt: TGTGCCAGCAGCACCTATGGCCGGGACAGGGCTCAAGGCTACACCTTC
cdr3_aa: CASSTYGRDRAQGYTF
d_call: TRBD1
clone_size: -
j_call: TRBJ1-2
v_call: TRBV7-2

cdr3_nt: TGTGCCAGCAGCCAAATGACAGGGACCGAGCAGTACTTC
cdr3_aa: CASSQMTGTEQYF
d_call: TRBD1
clone_size: few
j_call: TRBJ2-7
v_call: TRBV11-2

cdr3_nt: TGTGCCAGCAGCTATTATGGGGGCGCACTTGGCTACACCTTC
cdr3_aa: CASSYYGGALGYTF
d_call: -
clone_size: -
j_call: TRBJ1-2
v_call: TRBV7-6

cdr3_nt: TGCAGTGCTAGAGCCAGGGACTCGGGCAATCAGCCCCAGCATTTT
cdr3_aa: CSARARDSGNQPQHF
d_call: -
clone_size: -
j_call: TRBJ1-5
v_call: TRBV20-1

cdr3_nt: TGTGCCAGCAGTGCCGGGGGGCAGGGAAGGACTGAAGCTTTCTTT
cdr3_aa: CASSAGGQGRTEAFF
d_call: -
clone_size: -
j_call: TRBJ1-1
v_call: TRBV25-1

cdr3_nt: TGTGCCAGCCGGGGGACAGTCAATCAGCCCCAGCATTTT
cdr3_aa: CASRGTVNQPQHF
d_call: TRBD1
clone_size: -
j_call: TRBJ1-5
v_call: TRBV27

cdr3_nt: TGTGCCGGCAGTTCCGGACCCCCAGTGAGGGGCTACACCTTC
cdr3_aa: CAGSSGPPVRGYTF
d_call: -
clone_size: few
j_call: TRBJ1-2
v_call: TRBV5-6

cdr3_nt: TGTGCCAGTAGTACTCGACAGGGTGGGAATCAGCCCCAGCATTTT
cdr3_aa: CASSTRQGGNQPQHF
d_call: TRBD1
clone_size: few
j_call: TRBJ1-5
v_call: TRBV19

cdr3_nt: TGTGCCAGCAGCCACCGGGACAGTGGAAACTACGAGCAGTACTTC
cdr3_aa: CASSHRDSGNYEQYF
d_call: TRBD1
clone_size: -
j_call: TRBJ2-7
v_call: TRBV7-9

cdr3_nt: TGCGCCAGCAGTGAGTCGGTCCGGACTAGCGGGAGTACCTACGAGCAGTACTTC
cdr3_aa: CASSESVRTSGSTYEQYF
d_call: TRBD2
clone_size: -
j_call: TRBJ2-7
v_call: TRBV10-2

cdr3_nt: TGTGCCAGCAGTTTTACCCGTAGTCGGTGGGAGGGCCGGTATGAGCAGTACTTC
cdr3_aa: CASSFTRSRWEGRYEQYF
d_call: TRBD2
clone_size: -
j_call: TRBJ2-7
v_call: TRBV11-1

cdr3_nt: TGTGCCAGCAGTGGTGGTGGGGAAAAACTGTTTTTT
cdr3_aa: CASSGGGEKLFF
d_call: -
clone_size: few
j_call: TRBJ1-4
v_call: TRBV25-1

cdr3_nt: TGTGCCAGCAACCTCGACAGGGTTCGGCAGCCCCAGCATTTT
cdr3_aa: CASNLDRVRQPQHF
d_call: TRBD1
clone_size: -
j_call: TRBJ1-5
v_call: TRBV2

cdr3_nt: TGCGCCAGCAGTGAGGGACAGGGACGGGACACTGAAGCTTTCTTT
cdr3_aa: CASSEGQGRDTEAFF
d_call: TRBD1
clone_size: -
j_call: TRBJ1-1
v_call: TRBV10-1

cdr3_nt: TGTGCCAGTAGGGCGACAGGACAAAACACTGAAGCTTTCTTT
cdr3_aa: CASRATGQNTEAFF
d_call: -
clone_size: -
j_call: TRBJ1-1
v_call: TRBV19

cdr3_nt: TGCGCCAGCAGCCCACAGGGCATGACGGGCTACACCTTC
cdr3_aa: CASSPQGMTGYTF
d_call: -
clone_size: -
j_call: TRBJ1-2
v_call: TRBV5-1